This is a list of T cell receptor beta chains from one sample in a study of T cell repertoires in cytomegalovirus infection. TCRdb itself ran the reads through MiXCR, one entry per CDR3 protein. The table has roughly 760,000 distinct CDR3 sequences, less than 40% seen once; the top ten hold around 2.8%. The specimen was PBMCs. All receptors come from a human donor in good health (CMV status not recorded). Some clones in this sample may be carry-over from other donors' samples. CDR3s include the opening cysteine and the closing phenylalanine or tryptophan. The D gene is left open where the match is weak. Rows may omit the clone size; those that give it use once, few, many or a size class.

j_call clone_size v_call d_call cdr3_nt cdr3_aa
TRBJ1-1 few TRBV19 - TGTGCCAGTAGTATGTTCAGGATGAACACTGAAGCTTTCTTT CASSMFRMNTEAFF
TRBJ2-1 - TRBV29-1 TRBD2 TGCAGCGTTGAGACTAGCGGGTACAATGAGCAGTTCTTC CSVETSGYNEQFF
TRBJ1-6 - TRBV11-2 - TGTGCCAGCAGCAAACAGGGATGGAATTCACCCCTCCACTTT CASSKQGWNSPLHF
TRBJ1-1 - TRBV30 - TGTGCCTGGAGTGTAGAGACTGAAGCTTTCTTT CAWSVETEAFF
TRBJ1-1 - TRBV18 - TGTGCCAGCTCACCAAGGTCCGGGGGCGAGGATGCGAACACTGAAGCTTTCTTT CASSPRSGGEDANTEAFF
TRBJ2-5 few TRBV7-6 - TGTGCCAGCAGCTTATCCAGGGTCCAAGAGACCCAGTACTTC CASSLSRVQETQYF
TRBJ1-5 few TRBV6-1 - TGTGCCAGCAGTGTTGACCCCGGCGACAATCAGCCCCAGCATTTT CASSVDPGDNQPQHF
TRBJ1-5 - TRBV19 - TGTGCCAGTAGTATAGGCCAACAGGAAAAGGCTGCTTTCTCCCAGCATTTT CASSIGQQEKAAFSQHF
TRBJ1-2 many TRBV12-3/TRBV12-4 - TGTGCCAGCAGTCTACGGACAGCTCGGGATGGCTACACCTTC CASSLRTARDGYTF
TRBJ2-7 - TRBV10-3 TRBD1 TGTGCCATCAGTGAATTTGGGCAGGGGGCCATCTCCTACGAGCAGTACTTC CAISEFGQGAISYEQYF
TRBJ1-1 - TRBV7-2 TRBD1 TGTGCCAGCAGCTTTCCGGGACAGGGGGTGACTGAAGCTTTCTTT CASSFPGQGVTEAFF
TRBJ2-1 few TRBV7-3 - TGTGCCAGCAGCAAGGCGTTCGGGGGCCGCAATGAGCAGTTCTTC CASSKAFGGRNEQFF
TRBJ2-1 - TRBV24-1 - TGTGCCACCAGTGACCTCACCCGGGAGGGGACAGGATCTTTCAATGAGCAGTTCTTC CATSDLTREGTGSFNEQFF
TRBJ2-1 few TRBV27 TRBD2 TGTGCCAGCAGTTCCTATAGCGGGAGGGGGGTTAACAATGAGCAGTTCTTC CASSSYSGRGVNNEQFF
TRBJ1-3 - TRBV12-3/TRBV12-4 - TGTGCCAGCAGCCCCCGGGACCTCATCTCTGGAAACACCATATATTTT CASSPRDLISGNTIYF
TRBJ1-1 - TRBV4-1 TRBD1 TGCGCCAGCAGCCAAGCGACAGGGTCCACTGAAGCTTTCTTT CASSQATGSTEAFF
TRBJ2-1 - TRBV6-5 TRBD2 TGTGCCAGCAGTTCTACTAGACTAGCGGGGGGTAGGAATGAGCAGTTCTTC CASSSTRLAGGRNEQFF
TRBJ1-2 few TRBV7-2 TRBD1 TGTGCCAGCAGCTTAGCGGGGACAGGGAAAGATGGCTACACCTTC CASSLAGTGKDGYTF
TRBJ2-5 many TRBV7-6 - TGTGCCAGCAGCCTGGCCGTACTAGAGACCCAGTACTTC CASSLAVLETQYF
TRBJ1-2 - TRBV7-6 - TGTGCCAGCAGCTCTACGGATGGCTACACCTTC CASSSTDGYTF
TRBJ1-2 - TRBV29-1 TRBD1 TGCAGCGTTGATACAGGGGACTCTTCTAACTATGGCTACACCTTC CSVDTGDSSNYGYTF
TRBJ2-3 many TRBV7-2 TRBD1 TGTGCCAGCAGCGTCGGCAGGGGGCGGGATACGCAGTATTTT CASSVGRGRDTQYF
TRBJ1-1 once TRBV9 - TGTGCCAGCAGCGTACAGGGAGTGGGCACTGAAGCTTTCTTT CASSVQGVGTEAFF
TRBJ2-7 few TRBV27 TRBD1 TGTGCCAGCACTTCGTCCCGGGACAGGGGAGAAGAGCAGTACTTC CASTSSRDRGEEQYF
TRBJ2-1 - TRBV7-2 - TGTGCCAGCAGCTTAAAACTGAATGAGCAGTTCTTC CASSLKLNEQFF
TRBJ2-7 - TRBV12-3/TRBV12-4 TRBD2 TGTGCCAGCAGCCGACTAGCGGGAGACTACGAGCAGTACTTC CASSRLAGDYEQYF
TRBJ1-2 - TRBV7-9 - TGTGCCAGCAGCCCATCTCGGGCCGCGGGCGGGTATGGCTACACCTTC CASSPSRAAGGYGYTF
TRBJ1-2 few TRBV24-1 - TGTGCCACCAGTGATTCAGGGGTTGGTGGCTACACCTTC CATSDSGVGGYTF
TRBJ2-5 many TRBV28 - TGTGCCAGCAGTTTGCTCCCCGGGGGACCCCTTCAAGAGACCCAGTACTTC CASSLLPGGPLQETQYF
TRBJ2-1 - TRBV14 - TGTGCCAGCAGCCAATTCGGAGGGTTGGGGGGCGGTGAGCAGTTCTTC CASSQFGGLGGGEQFF
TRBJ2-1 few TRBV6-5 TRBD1 TGTGCCAGCAGTCGGGACAGGGCTGAGCAGTTCTTC CASSRDRAEQFF
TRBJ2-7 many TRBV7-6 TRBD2 TGTGCCAGCAGCTCGACAAAACCGGGACTAACCTACGAGCAGTACTTC CASSSTKPGLTYEQYF
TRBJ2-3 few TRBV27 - TGTGCCACTTTTAAAGGCCCTACTTACACAGATACGCAGTATTTT CATFKGPTYTDTQYF
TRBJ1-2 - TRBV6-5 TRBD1 TGTGCCAGCAGGCTGGGACAGGGGGCCGGTGGCTACACCTTC CASRLGQGAGGYTF
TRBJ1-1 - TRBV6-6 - TGTGCCAGCAGTAATCGGGAGGGGCGGACAGCTTTCTTT CASSNREGRTAFF
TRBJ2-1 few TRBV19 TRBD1 TGTGCCAGTAGTACTATGACGGGACAGGGGGGCAATGAGCAGTTCTTC CASSTMTGQGGNEQFF
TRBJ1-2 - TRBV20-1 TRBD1 TGCAGTGCTTTGGACAGGATGAGATATGGCTACACCTTC CSALDRMRYGYTF
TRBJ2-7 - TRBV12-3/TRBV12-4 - TGTGCCAGCAGTTTTGGCTCAGGGAGCTCCTACGAGCAGTACTTC CASSFGSGSSYEQYF
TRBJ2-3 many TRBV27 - TGTGCCAGCAGCCCCCCCGGCCAGGGGATCACAGATACGCAGTATTTT CASSPPGQGITDTQYF
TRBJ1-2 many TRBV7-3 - TGTGCCAGCAGCTTAGACGGGGAAAGCTATGGCTACACCTTC CASSLDGESYGYTF
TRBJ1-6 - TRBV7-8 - TGTGCCAGCAGTTATAACCTCCAGGGAATATCCTATAATTCACCCCTCCACTTT CASSYNLQGISYNSPLHF
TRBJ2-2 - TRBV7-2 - TGTGCCAGCAGCCGAGGACAGACCGGGGAGCTGTTTTTT CASSRGQTGELFF
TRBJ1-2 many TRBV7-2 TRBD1 TGTGCCAGCAGACTGGACAGGGACTATGGCTACACCTTC CASRLDRDYGYTF
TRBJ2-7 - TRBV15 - TGTGCCACCAGCAGAGATCGGGTTGGCTCGGCTAGACTCTACGAGCAGTACTTC CATSRDRVGSARLYEQYF
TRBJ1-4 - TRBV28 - TGTGCCAGCAGCCTACCGTCTACAGGGATACAAAAACTGTTTTTT CASSLPSTGIQKLFF
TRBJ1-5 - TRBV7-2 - TGTGCCAGCAGCACACGGGGGCAGGGCAATCAGCCCCAGCATTTT CASSTRGQGNQPQHF
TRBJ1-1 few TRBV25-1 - TGTGCCAGCAGTAGAACCGACAGGACTGAAGCTTTCTTT CASSRTDRTEAFF
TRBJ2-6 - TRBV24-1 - TGTGCCACCAGTGATTTGAGTCCCTCTGGGGCCGACGTCCTGACTTTC CATSDLSPSGADVLTF
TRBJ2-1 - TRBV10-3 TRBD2 TGTGCCACCGAGGGAGCGGGAGTACATGTGGGTGAGCAGTTCTTC CATEGAGVHVGEQFF
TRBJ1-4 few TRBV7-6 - TGTGCCAGCAGCCCCACGCGAGCAACTAATGAAAAACTGTTTTTT CASSPTRATNEKLFF
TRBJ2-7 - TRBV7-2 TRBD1 TGTGCCAGCAGCTTGGGGACAGGGGGAGCCTACGAGCAGTACTTC CASSLGTGGAYEQYF
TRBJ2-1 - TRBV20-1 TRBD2 TGCAGTGCCCCGGGACTAGCGGGGAAATCCTACAATGAGCAGTTCTTC CSAPGLAGKSYNEQFF
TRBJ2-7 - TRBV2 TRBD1 TGTGCCAGCAGCCCGCTACAGGGGCTCGAGCAGTACTTC CASSPLQGLEQYF